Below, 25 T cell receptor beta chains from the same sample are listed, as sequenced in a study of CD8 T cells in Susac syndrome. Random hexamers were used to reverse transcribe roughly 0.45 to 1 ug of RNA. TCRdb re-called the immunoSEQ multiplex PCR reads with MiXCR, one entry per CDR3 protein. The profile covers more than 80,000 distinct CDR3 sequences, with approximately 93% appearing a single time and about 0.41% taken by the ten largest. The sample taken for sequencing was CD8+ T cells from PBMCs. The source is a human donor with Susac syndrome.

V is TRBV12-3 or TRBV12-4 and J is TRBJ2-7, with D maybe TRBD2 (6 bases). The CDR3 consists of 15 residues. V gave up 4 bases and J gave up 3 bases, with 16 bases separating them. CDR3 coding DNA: TGTGCCAGCAGTTCCGGTGGAGGGTCGTTCTACGAGCAGTACTTC. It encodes CASSSGGGSFYEQYF.

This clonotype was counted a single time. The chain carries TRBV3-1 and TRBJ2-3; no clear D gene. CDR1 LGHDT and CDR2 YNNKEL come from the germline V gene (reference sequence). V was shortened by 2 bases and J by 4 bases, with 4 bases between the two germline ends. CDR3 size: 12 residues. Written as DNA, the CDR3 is TGTGCCAGCAGCCAAAGGGCAGATACGCAGTATTTT. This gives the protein CASSQRADTQYF.

The CDR3 region is CASSLRALDEQFF. CDR3 coding DNA: TGTGCCAGCAGCTTACGGGCACTGGATGAGCAGTTCTTC. The chain has TRBV7-8 and TRBJ2-1; no reliable D call. Germline V gene sequence: CDR1 SGHVS, CDR2 FQNEAQ. V was pared by 2 bases and J by 8 bases, with 10 bases between. This CDR3 is built from 13 residues.

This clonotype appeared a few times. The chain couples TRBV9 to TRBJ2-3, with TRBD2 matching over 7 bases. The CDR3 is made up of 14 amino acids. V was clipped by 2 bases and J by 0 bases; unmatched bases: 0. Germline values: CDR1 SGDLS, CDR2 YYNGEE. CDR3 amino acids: CASSVSGSTDTQYF. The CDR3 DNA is TGTGCCAGCAGCGTTAGCGGGAGCACAGATACGCAGTATTTT.

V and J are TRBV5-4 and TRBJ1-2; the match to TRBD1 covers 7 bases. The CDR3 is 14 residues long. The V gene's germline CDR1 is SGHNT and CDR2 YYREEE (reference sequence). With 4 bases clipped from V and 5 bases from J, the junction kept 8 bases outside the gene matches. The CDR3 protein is CASSTRTGGYGYTF. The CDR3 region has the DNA TGTGCCAGCAGCACTAGGACAGGCGGATATGGCTACACCTTC.

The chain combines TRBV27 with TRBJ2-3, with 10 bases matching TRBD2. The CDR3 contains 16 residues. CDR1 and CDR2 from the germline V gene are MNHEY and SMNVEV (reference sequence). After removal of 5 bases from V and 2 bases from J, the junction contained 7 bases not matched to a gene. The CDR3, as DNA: TGTGCCAGCAGTGAACTAGCGGGGAAAGCCACAGATACGCAGTATTTT. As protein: CASSELAGKATDTQYF.

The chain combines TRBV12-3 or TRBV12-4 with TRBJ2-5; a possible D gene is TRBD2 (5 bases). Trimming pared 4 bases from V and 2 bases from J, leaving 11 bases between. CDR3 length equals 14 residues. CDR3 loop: CASSYGLYQETQYF. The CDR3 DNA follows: TGTGCCAGCAGTTATGGACTTTATCAAGAGACCCAGTACTTC.

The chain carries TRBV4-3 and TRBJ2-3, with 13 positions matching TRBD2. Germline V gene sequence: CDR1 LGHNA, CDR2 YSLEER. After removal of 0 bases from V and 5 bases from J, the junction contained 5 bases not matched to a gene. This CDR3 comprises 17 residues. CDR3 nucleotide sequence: TGCGCCAGCAGCCAAGATGGACTAGCGGGGGCGGAAGATACGCAGTATTTT. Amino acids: CASSQDGLAGAEDTQYF.

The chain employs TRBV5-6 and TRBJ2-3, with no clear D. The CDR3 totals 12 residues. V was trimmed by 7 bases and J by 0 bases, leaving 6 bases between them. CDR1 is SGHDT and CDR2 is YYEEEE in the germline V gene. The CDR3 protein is CASVHSTDTQYF. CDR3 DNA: TGTGCCAGCGTACACAGCACAGATACGCAGTATTTT.

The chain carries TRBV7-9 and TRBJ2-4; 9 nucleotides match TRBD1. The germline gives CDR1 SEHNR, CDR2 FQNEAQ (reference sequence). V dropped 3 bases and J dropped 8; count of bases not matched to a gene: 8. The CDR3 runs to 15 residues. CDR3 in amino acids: CASSLLRDREDIQYF. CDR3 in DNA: TGTGCCAGCAGCTTGCTCCGGGACAGGGAGGACATTCAGTACTTC.

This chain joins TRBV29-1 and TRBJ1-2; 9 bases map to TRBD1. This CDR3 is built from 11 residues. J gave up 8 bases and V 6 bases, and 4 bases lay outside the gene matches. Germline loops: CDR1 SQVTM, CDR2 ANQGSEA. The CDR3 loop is CSVADRGGYTF. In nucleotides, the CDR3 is TGCAGCGTGGCGGACAGGGGAGGCTACACCTTC. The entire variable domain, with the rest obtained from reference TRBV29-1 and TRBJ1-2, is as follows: SAVISQKPSRDICQRGTSLTIQCQVDSQVTMMFWYRQQPGQSLTLIATANQGSEATYESGFVIDKFPISRPNLTFSTLTVSNMSPEDSSIYLCSVADRGGYTFGSGTRLTVV.

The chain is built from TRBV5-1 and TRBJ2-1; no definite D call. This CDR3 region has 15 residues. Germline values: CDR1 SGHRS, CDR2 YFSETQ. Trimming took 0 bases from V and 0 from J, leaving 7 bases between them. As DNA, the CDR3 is TGCGCCAGCAGCTTGGCCGCTGTCTCCTACAATGAGCAGTTCTTC. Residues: CASSLAAVSYNEQFF.

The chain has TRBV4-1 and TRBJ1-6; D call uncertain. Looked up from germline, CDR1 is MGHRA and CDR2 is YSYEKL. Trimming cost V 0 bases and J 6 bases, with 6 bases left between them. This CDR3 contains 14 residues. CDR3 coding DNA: TGCGCCAGCAGCCAAGAAGGCAGTAATTCACCCCTCCACTTT. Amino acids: CASSQEGSNSPLHF.

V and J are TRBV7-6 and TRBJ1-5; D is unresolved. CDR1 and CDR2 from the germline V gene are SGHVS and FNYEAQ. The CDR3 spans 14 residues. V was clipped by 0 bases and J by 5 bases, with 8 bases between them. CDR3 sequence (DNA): TGTGCCAGCAGCTTAGCGGACGGGTATCAGCCCCAGCATTTT. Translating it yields CASSLADGYQPQHF.

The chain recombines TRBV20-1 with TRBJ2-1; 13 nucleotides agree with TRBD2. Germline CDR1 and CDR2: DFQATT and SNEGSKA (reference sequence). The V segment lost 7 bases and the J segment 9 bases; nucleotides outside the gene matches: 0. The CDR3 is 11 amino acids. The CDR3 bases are TGCAGTGGGACTAGCGGGGGTGAGCAGTTCTTC. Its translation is CSGTSGGEQFF.

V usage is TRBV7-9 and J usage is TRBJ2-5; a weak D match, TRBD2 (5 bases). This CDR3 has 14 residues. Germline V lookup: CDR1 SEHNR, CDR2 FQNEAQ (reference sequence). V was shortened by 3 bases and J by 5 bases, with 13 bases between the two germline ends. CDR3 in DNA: TGTGCCAGCAGCTTTACGGGAAATAGGGAGACCCAGTACTTC. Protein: CASSFTGNRETQYF.

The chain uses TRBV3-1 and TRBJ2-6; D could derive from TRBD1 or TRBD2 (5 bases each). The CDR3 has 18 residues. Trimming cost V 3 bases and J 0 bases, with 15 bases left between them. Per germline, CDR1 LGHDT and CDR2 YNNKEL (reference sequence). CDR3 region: CASSQGPRDPSGANVLTF. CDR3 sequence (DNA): TGTGCCAGCAGCCAGGGTCCCAGGGACCCCTCTGGGGCCAACGTCCTGACTTTC.

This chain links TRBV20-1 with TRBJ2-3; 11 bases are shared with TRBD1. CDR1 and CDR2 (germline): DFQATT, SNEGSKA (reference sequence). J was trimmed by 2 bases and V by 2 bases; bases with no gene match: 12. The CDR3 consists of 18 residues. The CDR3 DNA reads TGCAGTGCTAGACTCCGAAGGGACAGGGGGGCCGCCACAGATACGCAGTATTTT. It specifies CSARLRRDRGAATDTQYF.

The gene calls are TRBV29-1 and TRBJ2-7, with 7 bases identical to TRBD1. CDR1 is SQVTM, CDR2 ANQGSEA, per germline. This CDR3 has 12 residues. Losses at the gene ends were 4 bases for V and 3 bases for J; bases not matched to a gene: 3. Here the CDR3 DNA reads TGCAGCGTTGTAGCAGGGGGCTACGAGCAGTACTTC. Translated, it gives CSVVAGGYEQYF.

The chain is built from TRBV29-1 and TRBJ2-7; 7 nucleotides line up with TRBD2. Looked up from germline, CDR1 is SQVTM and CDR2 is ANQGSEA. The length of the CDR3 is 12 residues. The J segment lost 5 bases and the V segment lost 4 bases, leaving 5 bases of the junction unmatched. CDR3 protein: CSVAPGGNEQYF. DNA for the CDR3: TGCAGCGTTGCCCCGGGAGGAAACGAGCAGTACTTC.

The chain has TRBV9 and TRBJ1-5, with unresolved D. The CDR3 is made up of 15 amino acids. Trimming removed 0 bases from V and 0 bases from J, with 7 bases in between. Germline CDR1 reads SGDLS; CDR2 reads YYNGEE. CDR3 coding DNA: TGTGCCAGCAGCGTAGACGGAATTAGCAATCAGCCCCAGCATTTT. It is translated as CASSVDGISNQPQHF.

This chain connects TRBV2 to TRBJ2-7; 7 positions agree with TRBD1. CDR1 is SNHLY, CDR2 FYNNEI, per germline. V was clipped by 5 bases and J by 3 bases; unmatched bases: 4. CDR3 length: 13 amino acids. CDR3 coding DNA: TGTGCCAGCAGTAACACAGGGGTCTACGAGCAGTACTTC. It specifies CASSNTGVYEQYF.

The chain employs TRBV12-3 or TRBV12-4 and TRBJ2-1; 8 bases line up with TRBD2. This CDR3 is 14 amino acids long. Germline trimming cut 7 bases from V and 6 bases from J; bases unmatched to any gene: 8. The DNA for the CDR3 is TGTGCCAGCAATCCGGGGGGGCCTGGCAATGAGCAGTTCTTC. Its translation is CASNPGGPGNEQFF.

The CDR3 coding sequence is TGTGCCAGCAGCGGGGGGGGTGAAGCTTTCTTT. Translation gives CASSGGGEAFF. The chain links TRBV7-9 to TRBJ1-1, with D possibly matching TRBD1 (5 bases). The CDR3 runs 11 residues. The germline CDR1 and CDR2 sequences are SEHNR and FQNEAQ (reference sequence). Trimming left V 5 bases short and J 7 bases short, with 8 bases between.

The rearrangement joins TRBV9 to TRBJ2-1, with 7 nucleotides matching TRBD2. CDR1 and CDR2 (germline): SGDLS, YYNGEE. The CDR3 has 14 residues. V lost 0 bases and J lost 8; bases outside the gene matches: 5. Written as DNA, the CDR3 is TGTGCCAGCAGCGTAGAGGGAGGGGTTGATGAGCAGTTCTTC. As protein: CASSVEGGVDEQFF.